This T cell receptor (beta chain) was sequenced for a study of blood T cell repertoires in COVID-19. The CDR3 contains 18 residues. V lost 4 bases and J 0 bases, leaving 22 bases between the germline ends. CDR1 and CDR2 (germline): SGHTS, YDEGEE. Original processing methods: How many nucleated cells were present was estimated from reference gene primer amplification. Assay: immunoSEQ multiplex PCR; the TCRdb copy retains only in-frame clones and omits some. The DNA was the basis for D and trimming; V, J and clone size are from that table. The table lists under 200,000 clones, 90% of them singletons. The sample comprised peripheral blood. The chain combines TRBV5-8 with TRBJ1-2; D is unresolved. The origin of this receptor is a man aged 50-60 years with acute or convalescent COVID-19. The CDR3 loop reads CASSRTLLAAATNYGYTF. DNA of the CDR3: TGTGCCAGCAGCCGAACTCTCCTCGCCGCGGCCACTAACTATGGCTACACCTTC.